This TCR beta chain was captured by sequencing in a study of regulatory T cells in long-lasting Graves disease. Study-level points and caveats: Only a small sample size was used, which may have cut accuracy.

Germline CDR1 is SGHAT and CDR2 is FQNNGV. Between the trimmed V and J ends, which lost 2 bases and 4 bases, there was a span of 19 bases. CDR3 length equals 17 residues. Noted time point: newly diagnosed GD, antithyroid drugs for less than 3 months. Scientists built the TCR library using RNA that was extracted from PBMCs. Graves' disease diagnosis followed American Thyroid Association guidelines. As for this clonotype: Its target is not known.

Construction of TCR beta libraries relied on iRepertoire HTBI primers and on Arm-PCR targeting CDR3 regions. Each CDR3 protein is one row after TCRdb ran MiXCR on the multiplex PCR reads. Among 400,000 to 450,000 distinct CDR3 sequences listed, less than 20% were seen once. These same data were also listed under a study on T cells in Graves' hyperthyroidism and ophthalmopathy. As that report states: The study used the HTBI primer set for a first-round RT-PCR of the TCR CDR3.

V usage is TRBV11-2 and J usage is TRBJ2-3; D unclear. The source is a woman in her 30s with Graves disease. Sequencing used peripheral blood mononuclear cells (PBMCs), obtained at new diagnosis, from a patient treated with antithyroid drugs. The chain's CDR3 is CASSLTVVGYSADTQYF. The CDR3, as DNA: TGTGCCAGCAGCTTAACGGTTGTGGGGTACTCCGCAGATACGCAGTATTTT.